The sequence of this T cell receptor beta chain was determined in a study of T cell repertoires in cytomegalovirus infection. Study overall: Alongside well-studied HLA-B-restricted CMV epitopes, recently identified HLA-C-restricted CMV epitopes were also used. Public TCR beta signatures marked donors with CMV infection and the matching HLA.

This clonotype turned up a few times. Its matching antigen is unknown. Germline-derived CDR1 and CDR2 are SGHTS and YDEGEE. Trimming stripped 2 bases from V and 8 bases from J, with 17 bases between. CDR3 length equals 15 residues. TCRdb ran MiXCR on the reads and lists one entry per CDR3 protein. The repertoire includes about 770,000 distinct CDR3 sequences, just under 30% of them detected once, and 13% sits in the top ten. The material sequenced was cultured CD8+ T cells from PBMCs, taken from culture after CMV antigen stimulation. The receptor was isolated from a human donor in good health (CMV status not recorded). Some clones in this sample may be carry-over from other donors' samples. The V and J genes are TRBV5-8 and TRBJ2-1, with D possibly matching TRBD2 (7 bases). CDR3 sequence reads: CASSLPGGGIYEQFF. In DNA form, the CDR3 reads TGTGCCAGCAGCTTACCGGGGGGCGGTATCTATGAGCAGTTCTTC.